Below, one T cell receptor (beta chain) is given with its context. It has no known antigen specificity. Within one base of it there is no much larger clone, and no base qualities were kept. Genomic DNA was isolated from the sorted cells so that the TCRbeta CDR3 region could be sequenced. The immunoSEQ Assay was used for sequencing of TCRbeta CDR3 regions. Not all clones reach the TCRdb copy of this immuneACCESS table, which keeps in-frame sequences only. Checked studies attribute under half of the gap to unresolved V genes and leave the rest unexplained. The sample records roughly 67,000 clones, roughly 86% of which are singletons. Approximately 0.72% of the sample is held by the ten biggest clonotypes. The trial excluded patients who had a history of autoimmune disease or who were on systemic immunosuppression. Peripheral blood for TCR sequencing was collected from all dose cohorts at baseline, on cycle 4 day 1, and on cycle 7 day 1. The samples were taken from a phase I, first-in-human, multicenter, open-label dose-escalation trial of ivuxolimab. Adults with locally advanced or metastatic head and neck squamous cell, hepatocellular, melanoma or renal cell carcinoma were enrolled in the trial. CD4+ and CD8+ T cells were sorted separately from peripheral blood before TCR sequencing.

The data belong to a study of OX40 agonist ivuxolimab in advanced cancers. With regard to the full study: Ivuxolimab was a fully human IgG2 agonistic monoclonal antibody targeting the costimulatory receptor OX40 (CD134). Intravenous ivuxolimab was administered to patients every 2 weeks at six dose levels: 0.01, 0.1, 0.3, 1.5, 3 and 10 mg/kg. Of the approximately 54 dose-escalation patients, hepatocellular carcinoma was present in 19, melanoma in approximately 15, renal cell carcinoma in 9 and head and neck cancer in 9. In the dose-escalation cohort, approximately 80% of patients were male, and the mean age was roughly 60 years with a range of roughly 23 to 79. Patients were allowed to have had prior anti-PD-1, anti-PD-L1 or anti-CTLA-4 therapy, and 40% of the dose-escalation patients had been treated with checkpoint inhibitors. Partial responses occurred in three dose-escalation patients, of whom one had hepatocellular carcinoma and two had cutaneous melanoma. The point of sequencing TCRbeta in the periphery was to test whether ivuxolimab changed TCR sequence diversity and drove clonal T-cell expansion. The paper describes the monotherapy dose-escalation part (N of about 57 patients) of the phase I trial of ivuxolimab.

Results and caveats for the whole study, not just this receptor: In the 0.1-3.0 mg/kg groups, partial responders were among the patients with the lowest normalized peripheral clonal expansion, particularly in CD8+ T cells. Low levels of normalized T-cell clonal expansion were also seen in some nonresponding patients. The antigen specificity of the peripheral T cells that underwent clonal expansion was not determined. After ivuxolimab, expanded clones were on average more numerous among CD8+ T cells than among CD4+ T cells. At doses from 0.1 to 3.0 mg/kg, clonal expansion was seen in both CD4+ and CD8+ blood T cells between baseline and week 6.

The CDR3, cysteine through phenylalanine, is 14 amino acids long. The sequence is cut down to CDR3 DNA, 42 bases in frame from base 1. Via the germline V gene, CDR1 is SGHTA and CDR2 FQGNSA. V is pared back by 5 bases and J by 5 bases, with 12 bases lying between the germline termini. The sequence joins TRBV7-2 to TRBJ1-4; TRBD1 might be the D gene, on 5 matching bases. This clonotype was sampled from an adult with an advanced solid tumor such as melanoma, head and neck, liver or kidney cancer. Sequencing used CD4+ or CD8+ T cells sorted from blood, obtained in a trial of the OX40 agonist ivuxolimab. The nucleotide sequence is TGTGCCAGCAGCCCGGGAGGGGAGAATGAAAAACTGTTTTTT. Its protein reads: CASSPGGENEKLFF. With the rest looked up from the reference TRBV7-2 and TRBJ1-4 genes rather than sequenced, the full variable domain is GAGVSQSPSNKVTEKGKDVELRCDPISGHTALYWYRQSLGQGLEFLIYFQGNSAPDKSGLPSDRFSAERTGGSVSTLTIQRTQQEDSAVYLCASSPGGENEKLFFGSGTQLSVL.